This T cell receptor (beta chain) comes out of a study of blood T cell repertoires in COVID-19. For the study at large: Acute-phase and convalescent COVID-19 samples originated in the United States, Italy and Spain. T cells, B-cell-depleted T cells, or PBMCs provided the cDNA or gDNA that served as material.

The CDR3 is 13 residues long. Between the trimmed V and J ends, which lost 3 bases and 8 bases, there was a span of 13 bases. CDR1 and CDR2 from the germline V gene are SGHAT and FQNNGV. Per the original data handling: Estimates of nucleated cell counts were drawn from the amplification of reference gene primers. Profiling relied on immunoSEQ multiplex PCR, and the TCRdb table lists in-frame clones only, not all of them. From that table come the V and J calls and clone size; the DNA was used to work out D and trimming. Of over 600,000 clones detected, around 89% appear once; the ten largest clones hold roughly 0.25%.

Sequencing used peripheral blood. This receptor was identified in a woman younger than 30 with acute or convalescent COVID-19. The chain links TRBV11-2 to TRBJ1-2, with D possibly TRBD1 on 5 matching bases. The CDR3 nucleotides read TGTGCCAGCAGCTTCGGGGCGGGGGGAGGCTACACCTTC. Its translation: CASSFGAGGGYTF.